One sample yielded the 2 T cell receptor beta chains listed below, sequenced in a study of molecular identifiers for immune sequencing clone quantification. TCRdb reprocessed the PCR reads with MiXCR, giving one entry per CDR3 protein. This table holds under 85,000 distinct CDR3 sequences, roughly 17% found once. The specimen sequenced was naive CD8+ T cells from blood, with Jurkat cell RNA spiked in. Subset defined: FACS-sorted CD8+CD4-CCR7+CD45RA+ naive T cells. These receptors originate from a human donor in good health. Some libraries in this study had Jurkat cell RNA spiked in.

In its sample, this clonotype was seen many times. The rearrangement links TRBV4-1 to TRBJ1-5, with unresolved D. The germline V gene encodes CDR1 MGHRA and CDR2 YSYEKL. Trimming stripped 11 bases from V and 6 bases from J, with 11 bases between. This CDR3 has 11 amino acids. CDR3 protein: CAVGEGQPQHF. CDR3 nucleotides: TGCGCCGTTGGGGAAGGTCAGCCCCAGCATTTT.

This chain connects TRBV5-1 to TRBJ2-7, with 10 bases that match TRBD1. This CDR3 is 14 amino acids long. V shed 3 bases and J 4 bases; nucleotides not matched to a gene: 4. Germline V gene sequence: CDR1 SGHRS, CDR2 YFSETQ. Here the CDR3 DNA reads TGCGCCAGCAGCTGGACAGGGGGAGTTTACGAGCAGTACTTC. It translates to CASSWTGGVYEQYF. The entire variable domain, with the rest obtained from reference TRBV5-1 and TRBJ2-7, is as follows: KAGVTQTPRYLIKTRGQQVTLSCSPISGHRSVSWYQQTPGQGLQFLFEYFSETQRNKGNFPGRFSGRQFSNSRSEMNVSTLELGDSALYLCASSWTGGVYEQYFGPGTRLTVT.